This TCR beta chain was documented in a study of identical twins. Whole-study findings and limits: Cross-sectional statistics, not tracking of the same donors, supported the conclusions.

In the case of this clonotype: Its cognate antigen is unknown.

The CDR3 sequence is 16 residues long. J lost 8 bases, V lost 7 bases, and 10 bases had no gene match. The germline V gene has CDR1 MNHNS and CDR2 SASEGT. TCRdb re-called the 5' RACE reads with MiXCR, one entry per CDR3 protein. The sample shows 250,000 to 350,000 distinct CDR3 sequences, less than 9.5% of them seen only once. Another study also made use of these data, one on yellow fever vaccine responses in identical twins.

The sequence came from a woman aged 18-30 years in good health. The chain carries TRBV6-1 and TRBJ2-1; 14 bases agree with TRBD2. The sample comprised CD8+ T cells sorted from blood. CDR3 amino acids: CASKNRLAGGPDEQFF. In DNA form, the CDR3 reads TGTGCCAGCAAGAATAGACTAGCGGGAGGGCCCGATGAGCAGTTCTTC.